This T cell receptor (beta chain) was recovered during a study of blood T cell repertoires in COVID-19. About the study: The samples span acute and convalescent COVID-19 from the United States, Italy and Spain. T cells, B-cell-depleted T cells, or PBMCs supplied cDNA or gDNA.

As originally analysed: Reference gene primer amplification gave nucleated cell count estimates. Libraries were prepared by immunoSEQ multiplex PCR; TCRdb keeps only in-frame clonotypes and omits some of them. For V, J and clone size, that table is used; D and trimming come from the DNA. The repertoire holds almost 300,000 clones, with under 90% as singletons. This CDR3 spans 14 amino acids. V lost 3 bases and J 4 bases, leaving 15 bases between the germline ends. Germline V gene lookup returns CDR1 SQVTM and CDR2 ANQGSEA. A Seattle source enrolled patients during active infection and followed them longitudinally.

The V call is TRBV29-1, the J call TRBJ1-1, with D possibly being TRBD1 (5 bases). Source material: peripheral blood. The receptor comes from a woman in her 30s with COVID-19, enrolled during active disease. The CDR3 here is CSVEEGFSGTEAFF. In DNA form, the CDR3 reads TGCAGCGTTGAGGAGGGGTTTAGCGGCACTGAAGCTTTCTTT.